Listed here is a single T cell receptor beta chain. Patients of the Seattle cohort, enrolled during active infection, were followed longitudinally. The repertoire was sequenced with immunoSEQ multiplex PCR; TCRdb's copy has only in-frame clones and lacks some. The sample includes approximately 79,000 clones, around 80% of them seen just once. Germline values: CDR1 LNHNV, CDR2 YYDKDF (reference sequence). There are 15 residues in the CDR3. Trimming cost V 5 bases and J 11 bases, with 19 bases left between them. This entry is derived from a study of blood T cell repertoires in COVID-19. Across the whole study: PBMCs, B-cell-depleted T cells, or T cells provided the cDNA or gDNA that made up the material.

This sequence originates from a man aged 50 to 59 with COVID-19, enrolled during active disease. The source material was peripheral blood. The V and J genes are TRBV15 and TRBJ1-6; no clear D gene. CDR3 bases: TGTGCCACCAGCGCCTCGGGTGCCCCGGAAGCACCCCTCCACTTT. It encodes CATSASGAPEAPLHF.